This T cell receptor beta chain was profiled in a study of beta chain features in type 1 diabetes. This clone has a handful of counts. Its specificity is not known. Of the isolated RNA, all was reverse transcribed, and so the sequenced material was expressed TCRB transcripts. The data were produced by immunoSEQ multiplex PCR, yet TCRdb's version contains in-frame clones alone and is incomplete. This sample has under 350,000 clones; approximately 14% occur once, and the top ten carry 0.015% to 0.02%. General study results and limits: Among all four CD4+ subsets, Type 1 diabetes patients had TCRB CDR3s that were moderately but significantly shorter.

V was trimmed by 6 bases and J by 4 bases, leaving 20 bases between them. From germline, CDR1 is SEHNR and CDR2 FQNEAQ (reference sequence). The CDR3 runs to 16 residues. The chain carries TRBV7-9 and TRBJ2-3; D possibly corresponds to TRBD1 (6 bases). Sequencing input: naive CD4+ T cells from blood. The receptor comes from a man aged 30 to 39 with type 1 diabetes. For the CDR3, the DNA is TGTGCCAGCAGTAAAGGGGACATCAAAACCCCAGATACGCAGTATTTT. Amino acid sequence: CASSKGDIKTPDTQYF.